A selection of T cell receptor beta chains follows, all from one sample in a study of identical twins. Using its own MiXCR run on the 5' RACE reads, TCRdb lists one record per CDR3 protein. This sample carries approximately 300,000 distinct CDR3 sequences, around 9.7% of them seen once, and the ten largest clones take roughly 7%. This sample also appeared in a second study, on yellow fever vaccine responses in identical twins.

The sample comprised CD8+ T cells sorted from blood. These receptors all come from a woman between 18 and 29 years old in good health. Each CDR3 is given with its conserved first and last residue. The D gene is left open where the match is weak. Clone size, where shown, is once, few, many, or a class for clones that have expanded.

CDR3 length: 14; J gene: TRBJ2-5; D gene: TRBD1; V gene: TRBV20-1; clone size: many; CDR3 DNA: TGCAGTGCTAGGGGACAGTCCCTAAAAGAGACCCAGTACTTC; CDR3 protein: CSARGQSLKETQYF
CDR3 length: 14; J gene: TRBJ2-1; D gene: TRBD2; V gene: TRBV10-2; clone size: many; CDR3 DNA: TGCGCCAGCATAGGGACTAGCGGGAACAATGAGCAGTTCTTC; CDR3 protein: CASIGTSGNNEQFF
CDR3 length: 11; J gene: TRBJ2-7; D gene: NA; V gene: TRBV30; clone size: NA; CDR3 DNA: TGTGCCTGGGGGGACGTGGGGGAGCAGTACTTC; CDR3 protein: CAWGDVGEQYF
CDR3 length: 13; J gene: TRBJ2-1; D gene: NA; V gene: TRBV6-5; clone size: few; CDR3 DNA: TGTGCCAGCAGTTACTCGATGGGGATCGAGCAGTTCTTC; CDR3 protein: CASSYSMGIEQFF
CDR3 length: 14; J gene: TRBJ2-7; D gene: TRBD1; V gene: TRBV20-1; clone size: many; CDR3 DNA: TGCAGTGCTAGATTAATGGGGACAGACCACGAGCAGTACTTC; CDR3 protein: CSARLMGTDHEQYF
CDR3 length: 13; J gene: TRBJ2-7; D gene: NA; V gene: TRBV4-1; clone size: many; CDR3 DNA: TGCGCCAGCAGCCAAGATTATAGCTACGAGCAGTACTTC; CDR3 protein: CASSQDYSYEQYF
CDR3 length: 15; J gene: TRBJ2-1; D gene: NA; V gene: TRBV29-1; clone size: many; CDR3 DNA: TGCAGCGTTGATGGGACGGAACGGGTGCCCGATGAGCAGTTCTTC; CDR3 protein: CSVDGTERVPDEQFF
CDR3 length: 15; J gene: TRBJ2-1; D gene: TRBD2; V gene: TRBV6-5; clone size: NA; CDR3 DNA: TGTGCCAGCAGTTACTCAACTAGCGGGGGGGGCGAGCAGTTCTTC; CDR3 protein: CASSYSTSGGGEQFF
CDR3 length: 17; J gene: TRBJ2-2; D gene: TRBD2; V gene: TRBV12-3/TRBV12-4; clone size: many; CDR3 DNA: TGTGCCAGCAGTCCCTGGACTAGCGGAGCCTCCACCGGGGAGCTGTTTTTT; CDR3 protein: CASSPWTSGASTGELFF
CDR3 length: 14; J gene: TRBJ2-7; D gene: NA; V gene: TRBV4-3; clone size: many; CDR3 DNA: TGCGCCAGCAGCCAAGATCGGATGCACTACGAGCAGTACTTC; CDR3 protein: CASSQDRMHYEQYF
CDR3 length: 13; J gene: TRBJ2-7; D gene: NA; V gene: TRBV20-1; clone size: NA; CDR3 DNA: TGCGGAGGCGGGGACAGAGCCTCCTACGAGCAGTACTTC; CDR3 protein: CGGGDRASYEQYF
CDR3 length: 14; J gene: TRBJ1-2; D gene: NA; V gene: TRBV29-1; clone size: few; CDR3 DNA: TGCAGCGTTGATGGGGGGGCCCAGAACTATGGCTACACCTTC; CDR3 protein: CSVDGGAQNYGYTF
CDR3 length: 13; J gene: TRBJ2-1; D gene: NA; V gene: TRBV21-1; clone size: NA; CDR3 DNA: TGTGCCAGCAAGTTTCAGGGGCACAATGAGCAGTTCTTC; CDR3 protein: CASKFQGHNEQFF
CDR3 length: 15; J gene: TRBJ2-5; D gene: TRBD1; V gene: TRBV25-1; clone size: NA; CDR3 DNA: TGTGCCAGCAGTGATTTAATGGACAGGTTAGAGACCCAGTACTTC; CDR3 protein: CASSDLMDRLETQYF
CDR3 length: 19; J gene: TRBJ2-1; D gene: TRBD2; V gene: TRBV7-6; clone size: few; CDR3 DNA: TGTGCCAGCAGCCACCGACAGGGACTAGCGGGTAGCTCCTACAATGAGCAGTTCTTC; CDR3 protein: CASSHRQGLAGSSYNEQFF